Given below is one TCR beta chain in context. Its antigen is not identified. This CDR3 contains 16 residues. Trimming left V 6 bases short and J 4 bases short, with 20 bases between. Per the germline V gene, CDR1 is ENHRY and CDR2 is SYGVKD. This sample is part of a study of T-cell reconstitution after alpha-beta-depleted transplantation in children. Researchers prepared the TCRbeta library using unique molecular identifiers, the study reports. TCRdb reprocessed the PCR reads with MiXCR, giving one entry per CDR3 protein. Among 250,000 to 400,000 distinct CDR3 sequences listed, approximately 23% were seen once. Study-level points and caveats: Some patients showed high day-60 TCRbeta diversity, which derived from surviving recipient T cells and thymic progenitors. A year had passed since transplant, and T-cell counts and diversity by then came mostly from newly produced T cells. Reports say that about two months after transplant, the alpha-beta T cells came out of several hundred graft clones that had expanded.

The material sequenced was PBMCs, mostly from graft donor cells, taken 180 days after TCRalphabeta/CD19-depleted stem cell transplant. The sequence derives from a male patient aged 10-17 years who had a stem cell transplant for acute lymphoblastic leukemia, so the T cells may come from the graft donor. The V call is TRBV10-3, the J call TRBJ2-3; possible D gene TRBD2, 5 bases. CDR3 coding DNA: TGTGCCATCAGCGACCGCCTAGCAGAGACCCCAGATACGCAGTATTTT. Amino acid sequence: CAISDRLAETPDTQYF.